The clone carrying this T cell receptor beta chain is a singleton in its sample. Within the sample, other DNA sequences also encode this same CDR3. This entry belongs to a study of shared clonotypes between healthy human individuals. Study at large: The cohort had two women and three men, ages 18 to 49.

The CDR3 contains 12 residues. V was pared by 2 bases and J by 1 base, with 3 bases between. Germline V gene data show CDR1 as MNHNS and CDR2 as SASEGT. Replicate sorted-subset PCRs were loaded with 150 to 250 ng DNA, about 30,000 T cell genomes. TCRdb's table, derived via immunoSEQ multiplex PCR, lists solely in-frame clones and lacks some. The sample carries around 1.6 million clones, approximately 98% recorded once. The J gene is TRBJ2-7, the V gene TRBV6-1; D not resolved. The sample was naive CD4+ T cells sorted from blood. Noted subset: CD45RA+ positively selected. The sequence came from a man younger than 40 in good health. As DNA, the CDR3 is TGTGCCAGCAGTGAAAGTTCCTACGAGCAGTACTTC. This encodes CASSESSYEQYF.